What follows are 2 T cell receptor beta chains derived from one specimen sequenced in a study of shared clonotypes between healthy human individuals (dated by TCRdb to the early 2020s). Library creation used the immunoSEQ multiplex PCR assay. TCRdb took over this immuneACCESS table, retaining in-frame rearrangements with V and J assigned. Such tables are incomplete; in checked studies, under half of the missing clones stem from an unresolved V gene, and the remainder is unexplained. The sample includes about 2.1 million clones, with around 93% observed a single time. Jointly, the top ten make up about 1.7% of the sample. For the CD8 naive samples, CD45RO-negative cells were positively selected for CCR7, yielding a CD45RA+CCR7+ population from which TemRA cells were excluded. What was sequenced was naive CD8+ T cells from PBMCs. The sample's cell subset or site label is to be understood as: CD45RA+CCR7+. The origin of the receptors is a man between 18 and 29 years old in good health. Some clones in this sample may be carry-over from other donors' samples.

The rearrangement uses TRBV28 and TRBJ2-7; TRBD1 might be the D (5 bases). This CDR3 region has 15 residues. Trimming removed 2 bases at V and 2 bases at J, with 13 bases between. Germline V gene lookup returns CDR1 MDHEN and CDR2 SYDVKM. The CDR3 DNA sequence: TGTGCCAGCAGTTTAGAGCAGGGTATCCCCTACGAGCAGTACTTC. The encoded protein is CASSLEQGIPYEQYF.

This rearrangement joins TRBV9 to TRBJ2-1; no clear D. This CDR3 spans 14 amino acids. CDR1 SGDLS and CDR2 YYNGEE come from the germline V gene. The V end was cut by 3 bases, the J end by 9 bases, with 16 bases between. The CDR3 spells CASSANRARGEQFF. CDR3 nucleotides: TGTGCCAGCAGCGCGAACCGGGCCCGAGGTGAGCAGTTCTTC.